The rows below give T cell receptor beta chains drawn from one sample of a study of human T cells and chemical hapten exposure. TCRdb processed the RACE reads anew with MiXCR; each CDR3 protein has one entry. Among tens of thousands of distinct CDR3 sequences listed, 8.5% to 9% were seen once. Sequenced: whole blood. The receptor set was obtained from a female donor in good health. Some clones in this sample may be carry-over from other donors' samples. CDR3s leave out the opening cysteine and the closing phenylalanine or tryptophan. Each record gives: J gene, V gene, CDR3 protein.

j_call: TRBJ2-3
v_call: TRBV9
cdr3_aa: ASSVARGTDTQY

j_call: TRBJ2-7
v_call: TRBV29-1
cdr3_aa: SVAHLNRDKNYEQY

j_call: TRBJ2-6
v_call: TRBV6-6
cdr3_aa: ASSRRGFGANVLT

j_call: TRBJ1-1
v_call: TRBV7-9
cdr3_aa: ASSLNPGANTEAF

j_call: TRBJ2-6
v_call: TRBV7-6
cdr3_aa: ASSFHLTGSDNVLT

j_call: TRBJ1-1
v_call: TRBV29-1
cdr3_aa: SVDRGRTEAF

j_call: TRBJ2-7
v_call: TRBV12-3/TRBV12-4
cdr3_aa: ASSYSYEQY

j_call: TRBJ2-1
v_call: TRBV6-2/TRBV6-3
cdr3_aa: ASSYSLASEQF

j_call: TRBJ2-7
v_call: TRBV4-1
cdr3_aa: ASESGSGTSYEQY

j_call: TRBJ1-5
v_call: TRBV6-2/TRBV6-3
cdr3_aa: ASSYSMGADQPQH

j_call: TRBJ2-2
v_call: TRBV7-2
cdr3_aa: ASSLVGGGTWGTSAGELF

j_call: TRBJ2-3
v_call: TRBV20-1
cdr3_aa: SAGSGRLDTQY

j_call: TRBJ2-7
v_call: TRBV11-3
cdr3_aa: ASSSGQGLSEQY

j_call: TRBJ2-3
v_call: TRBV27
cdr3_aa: ASSRASSGRALDTQY

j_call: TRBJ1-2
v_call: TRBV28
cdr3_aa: ASSRPGQGADYGYT

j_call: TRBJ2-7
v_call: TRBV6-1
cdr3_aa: ASSIGLADFYEQY

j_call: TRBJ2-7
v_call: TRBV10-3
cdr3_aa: AISEREYEQY

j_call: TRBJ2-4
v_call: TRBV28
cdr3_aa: ASSLATSGAKNIQY

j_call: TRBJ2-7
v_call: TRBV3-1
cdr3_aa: ASSQRHEQY

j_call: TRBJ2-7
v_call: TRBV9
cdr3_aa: ASSNGGSYEQY

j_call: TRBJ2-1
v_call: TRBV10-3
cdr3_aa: AISIQNNNEQF

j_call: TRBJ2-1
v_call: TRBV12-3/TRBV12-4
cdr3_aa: ASKGQGDEQF

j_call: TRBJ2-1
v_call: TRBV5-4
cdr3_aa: ASSLPSGKHNEQF

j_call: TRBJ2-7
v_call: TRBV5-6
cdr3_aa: ASRLAGRAYEQY

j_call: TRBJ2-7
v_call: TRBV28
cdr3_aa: ASSPTGTSGYEQY

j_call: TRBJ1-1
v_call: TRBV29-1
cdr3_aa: SGTDARNTEAF

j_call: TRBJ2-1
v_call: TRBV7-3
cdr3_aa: ASSFRQGPYNEQF

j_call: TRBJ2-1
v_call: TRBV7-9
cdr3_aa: ASSPVGHNEQF

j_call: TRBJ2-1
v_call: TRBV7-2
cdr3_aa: ASFKGGSSYNEQF

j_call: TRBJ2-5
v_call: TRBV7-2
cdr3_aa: ASSPERLAGPSGDQY

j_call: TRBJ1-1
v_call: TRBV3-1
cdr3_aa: ASSQESTTPEAF

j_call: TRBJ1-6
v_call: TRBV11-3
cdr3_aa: ASSLFLDREDDNSPLH

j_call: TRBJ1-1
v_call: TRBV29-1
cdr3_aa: SVRRGGAGDTEAF

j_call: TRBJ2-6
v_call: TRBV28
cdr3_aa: ASSSSTVGQWHSGANVLT

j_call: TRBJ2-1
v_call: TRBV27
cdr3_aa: ASSSGSRPRQF

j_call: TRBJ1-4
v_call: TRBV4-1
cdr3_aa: ASSQEGAENEKLF

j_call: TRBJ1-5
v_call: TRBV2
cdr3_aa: ASSGRMMSNQPQH

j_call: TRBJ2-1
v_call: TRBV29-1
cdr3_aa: SVERTSGRALNEQF

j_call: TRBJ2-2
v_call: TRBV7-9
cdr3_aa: ASTLGGAGTGELF

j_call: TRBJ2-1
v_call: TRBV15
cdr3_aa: ATGADYNEQF

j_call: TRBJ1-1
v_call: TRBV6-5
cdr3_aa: ASRPDNFMNTEAF

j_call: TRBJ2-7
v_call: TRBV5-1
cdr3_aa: ASSLLQTSGSEHEQY

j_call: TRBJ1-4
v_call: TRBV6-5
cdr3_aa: ASSYSGGRTEKLF

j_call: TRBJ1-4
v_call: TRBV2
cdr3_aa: ASSAKSLNEKLF

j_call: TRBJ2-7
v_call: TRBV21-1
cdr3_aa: ASSTSDWFCEQY

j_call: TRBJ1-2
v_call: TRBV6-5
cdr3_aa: ASSYVGAGRYGYT

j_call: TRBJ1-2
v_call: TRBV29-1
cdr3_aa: GASGGQDGHGYT

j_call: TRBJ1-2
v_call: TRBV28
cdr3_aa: ASSLPFDRVYGYT

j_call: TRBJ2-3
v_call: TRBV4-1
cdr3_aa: ASSQVAISGGTDTQY

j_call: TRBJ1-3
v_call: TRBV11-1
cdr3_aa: ASSSHVGARNTIY

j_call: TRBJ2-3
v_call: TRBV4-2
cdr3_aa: ASSQEGGPSTDTQY

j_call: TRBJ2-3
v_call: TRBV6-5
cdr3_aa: ASRTGQGEFDTQY

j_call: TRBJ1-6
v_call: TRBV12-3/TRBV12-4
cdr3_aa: ASSLAGARNSPLH

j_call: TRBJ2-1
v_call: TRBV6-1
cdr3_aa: ASSENTPDNEQF

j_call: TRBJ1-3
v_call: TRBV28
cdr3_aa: ASSSWTAGNTIY